This T cell receptor beta chain derives from a study of cytomegalovirus exposure and HLA in healthy donors. With regard to this clone: The antigen remains undetermined.

Primers included in the PCR were 60 Vbeta and 13 Jbeta primers. Generated by immunoSEQ multiplex PCR, the TCRdb table keeps only in-frame clones and is missing some. The sample has about 160,000 clones, roughly four fifths seen once; the top ten hold around 11%. General study results and limits: Association of a missense DCLRE1C variant with TCR beta V- and J-gene trimming was reported in a later analysis. Several of the most significant clusters appeared linked to common viral pathogens, based on a later analysis.

Though nominally healthy at sampling, donors likely had unrecorded immune exposures. The sequencing input was PBMCs. This clonotype was sampled from a man between 45 and 60 years old in good health and CMV-seropositive.

This CDR3 reads CASSPVAETQYF. CDR3 sequence (DNA): TGCGCCAGCAGCCCGGTCGCGGAGACCCAGTACTTC. The chain links TRBV5-1 to TRBJ2-5; D remains ambiguous. V shed 4 bases and J shed 5 bases, with 9 bases lying between them. This CDR3 has 12 amino acids. CDR1 and CDR2 from the germline V gene are SGHRS and YFSETQ.